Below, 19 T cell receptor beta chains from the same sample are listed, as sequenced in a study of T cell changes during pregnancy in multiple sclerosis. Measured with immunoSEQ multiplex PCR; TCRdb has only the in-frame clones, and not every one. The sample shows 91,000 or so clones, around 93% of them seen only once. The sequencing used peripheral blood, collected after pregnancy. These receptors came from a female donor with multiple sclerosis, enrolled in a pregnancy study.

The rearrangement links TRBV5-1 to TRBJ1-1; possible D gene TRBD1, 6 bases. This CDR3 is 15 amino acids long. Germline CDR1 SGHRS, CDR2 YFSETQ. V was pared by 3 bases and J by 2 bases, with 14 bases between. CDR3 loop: CASSSKQGPNTEAFF. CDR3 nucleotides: TGCGCCAGCAGCTCTAAACAGGGCCCAAACACTGAAGCTTTCTTT.

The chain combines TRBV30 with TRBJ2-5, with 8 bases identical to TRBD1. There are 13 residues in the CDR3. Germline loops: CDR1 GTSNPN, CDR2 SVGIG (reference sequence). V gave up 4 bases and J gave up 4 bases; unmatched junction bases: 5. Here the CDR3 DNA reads TGTGCCTGGAACGCAGGGGGCAGAGAGACCCAGTACTTC. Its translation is CAWNAGGRETQYF.

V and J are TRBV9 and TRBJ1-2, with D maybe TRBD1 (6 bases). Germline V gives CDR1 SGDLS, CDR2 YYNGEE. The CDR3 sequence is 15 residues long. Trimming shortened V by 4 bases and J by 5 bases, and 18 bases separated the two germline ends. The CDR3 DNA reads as TGTGCCAGCAGCCCCCGGGACACGGCCGGGTATGGCTACACCTTC. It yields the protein CASSPRDTAGYGYTF. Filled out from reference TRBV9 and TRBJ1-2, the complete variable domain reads DSGVTQTPKHLITATGQRVTLRCSPRSGDLSVYWYQQSLDQGLQFLIQYYNGEERAKGNILERFSAQQFPDLHSELNLSSLELGDSALYFCASSPRDTAGYGYTFGSGTRLTVV.

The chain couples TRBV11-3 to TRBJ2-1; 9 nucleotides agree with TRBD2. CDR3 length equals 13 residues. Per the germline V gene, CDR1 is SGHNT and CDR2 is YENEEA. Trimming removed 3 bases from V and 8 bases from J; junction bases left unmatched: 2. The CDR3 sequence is CASSLAGGHEQFF. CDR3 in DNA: TGTGCCAGCAGCTTGGCGGGAGGGCATGAGCAGTTCTTC. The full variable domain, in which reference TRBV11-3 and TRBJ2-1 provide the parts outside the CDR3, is EAGVVQSPRYKIIEKKQPVAFWCNPISGHNTLYWYLQNLGQGPELLIRYENEEAVDDSQLPKDRFSAERLKGVDSTLKIQPAELGDSAVYLCASSLAGGHEQFFGPGTRLTVL.

CDR3 sequence (DNA): TGCGCCAGCAGCTTGGCTCCTCCGGGACAGGCGGCTGAAGCTTTCTTT. Its protein product is CASSLAPPGQAAEAFF. The chain carries TRBV5-1 and TRBJ1-1, with TRBD1 matching 8 bases. Trimming cost V 0 bases and J 6 bases; bases outside gene matches: 10. Germline values: CDR1 SGHRS, CDR2 YFSETQ. CDR3 size: 16 residues.

Written as DNA, the CDR3 is TGTGCCAGCAGCTTACCTTTACCGACTAACTCACACACCGGGGAGCTGTTTTTT. Translating it yields CASSLPLPTNSHTGELFF. This chain uses TRBV11-2 with TRBJ2-2; D might be TRBD2 (5 bases). Trimming stripped 2 bases from V and 3 bases from J, with 19 bases between. This CDR3 spans 18 amino acids. Germline CDR1 and CDR2: SGHAT and FQNNGV.

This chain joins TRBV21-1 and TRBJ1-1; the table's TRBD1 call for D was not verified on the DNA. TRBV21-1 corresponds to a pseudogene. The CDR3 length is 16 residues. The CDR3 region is CASSNETDPLNTEAFF. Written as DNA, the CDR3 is TGTGCCAGCAGCAACGAGACAGACCCATTGAACACTGAAGCTTTCTTT.

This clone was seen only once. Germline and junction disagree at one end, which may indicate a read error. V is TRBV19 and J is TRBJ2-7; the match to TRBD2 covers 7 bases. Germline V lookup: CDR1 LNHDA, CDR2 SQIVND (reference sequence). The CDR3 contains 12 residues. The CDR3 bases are TGTGCCAGTAGTTTCCGACTAGCCCAGCCTATATTC. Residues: CASSFRLAQPIF.

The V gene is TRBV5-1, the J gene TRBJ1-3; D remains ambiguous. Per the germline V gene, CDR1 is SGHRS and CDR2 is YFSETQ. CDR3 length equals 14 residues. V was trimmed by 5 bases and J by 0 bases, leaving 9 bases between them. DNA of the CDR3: TGCGCCAGCAGGGAGGTAACCTCTGGAAACACCATATATTTT. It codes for CASREVTSGNTIYF.

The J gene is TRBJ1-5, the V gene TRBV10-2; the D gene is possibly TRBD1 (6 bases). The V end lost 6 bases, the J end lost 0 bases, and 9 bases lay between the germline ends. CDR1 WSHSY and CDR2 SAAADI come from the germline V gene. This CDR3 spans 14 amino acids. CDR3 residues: CASSRTDSNQPQHF. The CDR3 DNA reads TGCGCCAGCAGCCGGACAGATAGCAATCAGCCCCAGCATTTT.

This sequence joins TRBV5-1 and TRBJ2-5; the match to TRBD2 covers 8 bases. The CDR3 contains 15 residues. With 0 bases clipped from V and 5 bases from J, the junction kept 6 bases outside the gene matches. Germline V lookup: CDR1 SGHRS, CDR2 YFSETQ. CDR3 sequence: CASSLGAGGMETQYF. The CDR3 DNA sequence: TGCGCCAGCAGCTTGGGCGCGGGAGGCATGGAGACCCAGTACTTC.

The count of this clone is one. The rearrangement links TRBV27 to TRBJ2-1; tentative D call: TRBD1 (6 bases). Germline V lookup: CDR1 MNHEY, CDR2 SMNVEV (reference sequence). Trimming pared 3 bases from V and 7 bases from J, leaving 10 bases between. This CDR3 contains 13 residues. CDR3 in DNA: TGTGCCAGCAGTTTCAGGGGCAGGAATGAGCAGTTCTTC. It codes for CASSFRGRNEQFF.

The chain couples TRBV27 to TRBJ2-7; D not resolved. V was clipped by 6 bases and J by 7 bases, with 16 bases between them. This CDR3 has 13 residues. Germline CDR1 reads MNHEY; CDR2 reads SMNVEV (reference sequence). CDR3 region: CASSPGRRSEQYF. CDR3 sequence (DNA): TGTGCCAGCAGCCCGGGTAGACGTAGTGAGCAGTACTTC.

The CDR3 reads CASSGKQGGYGYTF. The CDR3 DNA reads TGTGCCAGCAGTGGCAAACAGGGGGGTTATGGCTACACCTTC. The rearrangement joins TRBV27 to TRBJ1-2; 8 bases fit TRBD1. In germline, CDR1 is MNHEY, CDR2 SMNVEV (reference sequence). Germline trimming cut 5 bases from V and 5 bases from J; bases unmatched to any gene: 7. This CDR3 has 14 amino acids.

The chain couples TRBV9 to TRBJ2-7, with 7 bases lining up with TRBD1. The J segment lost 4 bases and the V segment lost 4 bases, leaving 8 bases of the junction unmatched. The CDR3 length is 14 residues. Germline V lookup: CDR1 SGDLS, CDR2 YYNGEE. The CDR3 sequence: CASSPTGRSYEQYF. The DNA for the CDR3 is TGTGCCAGCAGCCCGACAGGGCGATCTTACGAGCAGTACTTC.

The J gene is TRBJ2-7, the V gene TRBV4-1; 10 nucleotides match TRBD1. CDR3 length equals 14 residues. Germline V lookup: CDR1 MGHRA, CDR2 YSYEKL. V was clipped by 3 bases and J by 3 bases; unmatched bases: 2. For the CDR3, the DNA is TGCGCCAGCAGCCAGGGGACAGGGGACTACGAGCAGTACTTC. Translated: CASSQGTGDYEQYF.

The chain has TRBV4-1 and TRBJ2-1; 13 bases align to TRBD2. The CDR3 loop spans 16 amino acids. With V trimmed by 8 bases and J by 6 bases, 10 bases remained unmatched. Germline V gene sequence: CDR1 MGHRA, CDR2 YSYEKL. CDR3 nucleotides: TGCGCCAGCCGACTAGCGGGAGGCCGGCGATCCAATGAGCAGTTCTTC. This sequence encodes CASRLAGGRRSNEQFF.

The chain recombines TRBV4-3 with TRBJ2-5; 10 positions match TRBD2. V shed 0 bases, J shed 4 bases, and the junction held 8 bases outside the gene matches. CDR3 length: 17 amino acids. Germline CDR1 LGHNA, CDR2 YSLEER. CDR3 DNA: TGCGCCAGCAGCCAAGAACATAGCGGGAGGAGAGGAGAGACCCAGTACTTC. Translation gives CASSQEHSGRRGETQYF.

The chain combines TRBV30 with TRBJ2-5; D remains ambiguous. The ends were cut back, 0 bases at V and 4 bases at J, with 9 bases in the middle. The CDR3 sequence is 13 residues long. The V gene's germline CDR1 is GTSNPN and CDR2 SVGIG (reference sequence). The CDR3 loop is CAWSVRSRETQYF. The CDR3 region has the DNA TGTGCCTGGAGTGTACGGAGTAGAGAGACCCAGTACTTC.